The 31 T cell receptor beta chains presented below share a single source sample, sequenced in a study of T cells in tuberculosis. This table comes from immunoSEQ multiplex PCR, and its TCRdb copy is limited to in-frame clones, with some not included. The sample lists 30,000 to 40,000 clones; around 97% were seen once. Material: PBMCs. The receptors were gathered from a donor aged 5-35 years with latent tuberculosis or without tuberculosis infection.

V and J are TRBV27 and TRBJ2-1, with 9 bases lining up with TRBD2. Unmatched junction bases numbered 6, after V lost 3 bases and J lost 6 bases. The germline V gene has CDR1 MNHEY and CDR2 SMNVEV (reference sequence). This CDR3 has 15 amino acids. The CDR3 is CASSLGRGLANEQFF. CDR3 bases: TGTGCCAGCAGTTTGGGCAGGGGACTAGCCAATGAGCAGTTCTTC.

This rearrangement joins TRBV7-6 to TRBJ2-2; no definite D call. Germline V gene sequence: CDR1 SGHVS, CDR2 FNYEAQ. CDR3 size: 12 residues. V dropped 2 bases and J dropped 5 bases, with 3 bases sitting between them. The CDR3 spells CASSLQTGELFF. The CDR3 DNA sequence: TGTGCCAGCAGCTTACAGACCGGGGAGCTGTTTTTT.

The chain combines TRBV27 with TRBJ1-4; 7 bases map to TRBD1. CDR3 length: 15 amino acids. Trimming cost V 6 bases and J 5 bases; bases outside gene matches: 9. The germline CDR1 and CDR2 sequences are MNHEY and SMNVEV (reference sequence). As DNA, the CDR3 is TGTGCCAGCAGCGAGGGAAGGGGGCGCAATGAAAAACTGTTTTTT. Translating it yields CASSEGRGRNEKLFF.

This chain connects TRBV19 to TRBJ2-7; the match to TRBD2 covers 8 bases. The CDR3 is made up of 14 amino acids. Germline V CDR1 and CDR2: LNHDA, SQIVND (reference sequence). Trimming took 5 bases from V and 1 from J; bases not matched to a gene: 4. CDR3 loop: CASSYVAGSYEQYF. CDR3 DNA: TGTGCCAGTAGTTATGTAGCGGGGTCCTACGAGCAGTACTTC.

This chain uses TRBV18 with TRBJ1-1; TRBD1 might be the D (5 bases). The CDR3 totals 17 residues. The germline V and J ends were trimmed by 4 bases and 0 bases, with 18 bases remaining between them. Germline V CDR1 and CDR2: KGHSH, LQKENI. CDR3 sequence: CASSLGGGGLMNTEAFF. In nucleotides, the CDR3 is TGTGCCAGCTCACTCGGGGGAGGCGGCCTTATGAACACTGAAGCTTTCTTT.

This chain connects TRBV27 to TRBJ2-2, with TRBD2 as a possible D gene (5 bases). The germline gives CDR1 MNHEY, CDR2 SMNVEV (reference sequence). Trimming took off 1 base at V and 4 bases at J, with 16 bases between the two ends. The CDR3 runs to 17 residues. DNA of the CDR3: TGTGCCAGCAGTTTATATTCTAATCGGGGATCCACCGGGGAGCTGTTTTTT. As protein: CASSLYSNRGSTGELFF.

The chain has TRBV4-1 and TRBJ2-2; D not resolved. This CDR3 is 15 amino acids long. Germline CDR1 MGHRA, CDR2 YSYEKL. V was trimmed by 4 bases and J by 4 bases, leaving 13 bases between them. The CDR3 protein is CASSPNPLVTGELFF. CDR3 DNA sequence: TGCGCCAGCAGCCCCAACCCCCTAGTCACCGGGGAGCTGTTTTTT.

The J gene is TRBJ2-1, the V gene TRBV5-6; 10 bases line up with TRBD2. The trim removed 0 bases at V and 7 bases at J, leaving 4 bases unmatched. CDR3 length equals 15 residues. The germline gives CDR1 SGHDT, CDR2 YYEEEE. For the CDR3, the DNA is TGTGCCAGCAGCTTGGGGGCTAGCGGGAGAAATGAGCAGTTCTTC. Encoded protein: CASSLGASGRNEQFF.

V is TRBV19 and J is TRBJ2-5; D may be TRBD1 (6 bases). Trimming cost V 6 bases and J 2 bases, with 16 bases left between them. CDR1 is LNHDA, CDR2 SQIVND, per germline (reference sequence). The CDR3 sequence is 15 residues long. The CDR3 loop is CASSRGQFSQETQYF. As DNA, the CDR3 is TGTGCCAGTAGCCGAGGACAGTTTAGTCAAGAGACCCAGTACTTC.

The chain employs TRBV5-1 and TRBJ2-5, with no clear D. V was pared by 0 bases and J by 5 bases, with 2 bases between. Germline loops: CDR1 SGHRS, CDR2 YFSETQ. The CDR3 has 11 residues. Written as DNA, the CDR3 is TGCGCCAGCAGCTTGGCTGAGACCCAGTACTTC. Translating gives CASSLAETQYF.

V gene TRBV15 combines with J gene TRBJ2-7; D perhaps matches TRBD2 (6 bases). With 1 base removed from V and 3 bases from J, the gap between germline ends came to 7 bases. The CDR3 consists of 13 residues. CDR1 LNHNV and CDR2 YYDKDF come from the germline V gene (reference sequence). The CDR3 sequence: CATSRGGIYEQYF. Written as DNA, the CDR3 is TGTGCCACCAGCAGAGGCGGGATCTACGAGCAGTACTTC.

The rearrangement joins TRBV7-6 to TRBJ2-7; TRBD2 might be the D (5 bases). This CDR3 comprises 14 residues. Trimming removed 3 bases from V and 3 bases from J, with 12 bases in between. Germline V gives CDR1 SGHVS, CDR2 FNYEAQ. CDR3 bases: TGTGCCAGCAGCTTTATAGTAGAGGGCTACGAGCAGTACTTC. Translated, it gives CASSFIVEGYEQYF. The full variable domain, with the rest looked up from reference TRBV7-6 and TRBJ2-7, is GAGVSQSPRYKVTKRGQDVALRCDPISGHVSLYWYRQALGQGPEFLTYFNYEAQQDKSGLPNDRFSAERPEGSISTLTIQRTEQRDSAMYRCASSFIVEGYEQYFGPGTRLTVT.

The CDR3: CASGDWGPPDTQYF. The CDR3 bases are TGTGCCAGCGGTGATTGGGGGCCTCCAGATACGCAGTATTTT. The chain uses TRBV9 and TRBJ2-3; TRBD1 might be the D (6 bases). Germline V gives CDR1 SGDLS, CDR2 YYNGEE. This CDR3 is 14 amino acids long. Trimming cost V 7 bases and J 4 bases, with 16 bases left between them.

J is TRBJ2-3 and V is TRBV10-3; 7 bases fit TRBD1. CDR3 length: 15 residues. The V gene's germline CDR1 is ENHRY and CDR2 SYGVKD. Losses at the gene ends were 6 bases for V and 0 bases for J; bases not matched to a gene: 6. CDR3 bases: TGTGCCATCAGCGGTGGACAGGCTAGCACAGATACGCAGTATTTT. Amino acids: CAISGGQASTDTQYF.

This chain links TRBV5-1 with TRBJ2-1, with 11 bases identical to TRBD1. This CDR3 has 14 residues. Per germline, CDR1 SGHRS and CDR2 YFSETQ. With V trimmed by 7 bases and J by 7 bases, 7 bases remained unmatched. CDR3 sequence: CASRGQGAGNEQFF. The CDR3 DNA reads TGCGCCAGCCGAGGACAGGGGGCAGGAAATGAGCAGTTCTTC.

CDR3 amino acids: CASSERFSTGPLEQYF. CDR3 in DNA: TGTGCCAGCAGTGAACGTTTTAGTACAGGCCCTCTCGAGCAGTACTTC. The chain combines TRBV2 with TRBJ2-7; tentatively, D is TRBD1 (5 bases). Germline CDR1 and CDR2: SNHLY and FYNNEI. Between the trimmed V and J ends, which lost 2 bases and 6 bases, there was a span of 20 bases. This CDR3 comprises 16 residues.

This sequence joins TRBV2 and TRBJ1-4; 7 positions match TRBD1. With 6 bases clipped from V and 10 bases from J, the junction kept 8 bases outside the gene matches. The CDR3 sequence is 13 residues long. In germline, CDR1 is SNHLY, CDR2 FYNNEI. The CDR3 DNA follows: TGTGCCAGCAGGTCCGCAGGGGGAGTAAAACTGTTTTTT. Translating it yields CASRSAGGVKLFF.

The rearrangement joins TRBV9 to TRBJ2-2, with D possibly matching TRBD2 (6 bases). Germline CDR1 reads SGDLS; CDR2 reads YYNGEE. Trimming left V 2 bases short and J 1 base short, with 12 bases between. CDR3 length equals 16 residues. CDR3 nucleotide sequence: TGTGCCAGCAGCGTTTATGGTAGCGGGAACACCGGGGAGCTGTTTTTT. Translated, it gives CASSVYGSGNTGELFF.

J is TRBJ1-5 and V is TRBV5-5; 8 nucleotides match TRBD1. Germline CDR1 SGHKS, CDR2 YYEKEE (reference sequence). V was pared by 4 bases and J by 5 bases, with 11 bases of the junction left unmatched. The CDR3 covers 16 residues. CDR3 in DNA: TGTGCCAGCAGCCCATTACTGGACAGGGCGGATCAGCCCCAGCATTTT. Translating it yields CASSPLLDRADQPQHF.

J is TRBJ1-4 and V is TRBV7-3; maybe TRBD1 (6 bases). The CDR3 consists of 15 residues. Germline CDR1 reads SGHTA; CDR2 reads FQGTGA. Trimming shortened V by 6 bases and J by 0 bases, and 11 bases separated the two germline ends. The CDR3 DNA follows: TGTGCCAGCAGTTCGACAGGATCAACTAATGAAAAACTGTTTTTT. Translation gives CASSSTGSTNEKLFF.

J is TRBJ1-5 and V is TRBV5-6; tentatively, D is TRBD1 (5 bases). The CDR3 spans 13 residues. The V gene's germline CDR1 is SGHDT and CDR2 YYEEEE. With 3 bases removed from V and 6 bases from J, the gap between germline ends came to 10 bases. Here the CDR3 reads CASSSLRAQPQHF. The CDR3 bases are TGTGCCAGCAGCTCGCTCAGGGCTCAGCCCCAGCATTTT. The full variable domain, completed using reference TRBV5-6 and TRBJ1-5, is DAGVTQSPTHLIKTRGQQVTLRCSPKSGHDTVSWYQQALGQGPQFIFQYYEEEERQRGNFPDRFSGHQFPNYSSELNVNALLLGDSALYLCASSSLRAQPQHFGDGTRLSIL.

V and J are TRBV5-1 and TRBJ2-7, with no clear D. The CDR3 sequence is 17 residues long. Trimming removed 0 bases at V and 0 bases at J, with 16 bases between. From germline, CDR1 is SGHRS and CDR2 YFSETQ. Written as DNA, the CDR3 is TGCGCCAGCAGCTTGGACTCTCTGCACAGTAGCTCCTACGAGCAGTACTTC. It is translated as CASSLDSLHSSSYEQYF.

V is TRBV20-1 and J is TRBJ1-2; D remains unclear. Germline assignment: CDR1 DFQATT and CDR2 SNEGSKA (reference sequence). Trimming removed 6 bases at V and 7 bases at J, with 9 bases between. This CDR3 contains 10 residues. CDR3 in amino acids: CSASPGGYTF. The CDR3 coding sequence is TGCAGTGCCTCACCGGGTGGCTACACCTTC.

The genes are TRBV30 and TRBJ2-1; 14 bases are shared with TRBD2. Germline V lookup: CDR1 GTSNPN, CDR2 SVGIG (reference sequence). The CDR3 sequence is 17 residues long. V trimming: 1 base; J trimming: 0 bases; junction bases outside the gene matches: 2. In DNA, the CDR3 is TGTGCCTGGAGTGGAGGGACTAGCGGGAGCTCCTACAATGAGCAGTTCTTC. Its protein product is CAWSGGTSGSSYNEQFF.

This chain uses TRBV6-1 with TRBJ1-5; 7 nucleotides line up with TRBD1. V shed 4 bases, J shed 0 bases, and the junction held 12 bases outside the gene matches. CDR1 and CDR2 from the germline V gene are MNHNS and SASEGT. The CDR3 contains 18 residues. CDR3 nucleotide sequence: TGTGCCAGCAGTGGGGGGGACAGCGGAACATATAGCAATCAGCCCCAGCATTTT. It codes for CASSGGDSGTYSNQPQHF.

The chain has TRBV30 and TRBJ1-1, with D perhaps TRBD1 (6 bases). V shed 2 bases and J shed 1 base, with 14 bases lying between them. Germline CDR1 and CDR2: GTSNPN and SVGIG (reference sequence). The CDR3 sequence is 15 residues long. The CDR3 loop reads CAWSPFDRTNTEAFF. The CDR3 DNA sequence: TGTGCCTGGAGTCCCTTTGACAGGACGAACACTGAAGCTTTCTTT. Supplemented by reference TRBV30 and TRBJ1-1, the full variable domain reads SQTIHQWPATLVQPVGSPLSLECTVEGTSNPNLYWYRQAAGRGLQLLFYSVGIGQISSEVPQNLSASRPQDRQFILSSKKLLLSDSGFYLCAWSPFDRTNTEAFFGQGTRLTVV.

V usage is TRBV27 and J usage is TRBJ2-5; D gene unclear. V lost 3 bases to trimming and J lost 4 bases, with 6 bases between them. CDR3 length: 12 residues. Germline CDR1 reads MNHEY; CDR2 reads SMNVEV (reference sequence). The CDR3 reads CASSFSGETQYF. The CDR3 DNA sequence: TGTGCCAGCAGTTTCTCGGGAGAGACCCAGTACTTC.

The chain carries TRBV2 and TRBJ1-5; 7 nucleotides line up with TRBD1. V trimming: 7 bases; J trimming: 4 bases; junction bases outside the gene matches: 4. This CDR3 has 13 residues. The germline V gene encodes CDR1 SNHLY and CDR2 FYNNEI. CDR3 DNA: TGTGCCAGCATCCGGGACAGAAATCAGCCCCAGCATTTT. This codes for CASIRDRNQPQHF.

The V gene is TRBV27, the J gene TRBJ1-3; D unclear. Germline V gene lookup returns CDR1 MNHEY and CDR2 SMNVEV (reference sequence). V lost 6 bases, J lost 0 bases, and 6 bases lay in between. This CDR3 comprises 13 residues. CDR3 residues: CASSPHSGNTIYF. The CDR3 DNA sequence: TGTGCCAGCAGCCCACACTCTGGAAACACCATATATTTT.

The chain uses TRBV4-1 and TRBJ2-7, with D possibly TRBD1 on 5 matching bases. Looked up from germline, CDR1 is MGHRA and CDR2 is YSYEKL. The CDR3 runs to 15 residues. Between the trimmed V and J ends, which lost 5 bases and 6 bases, there was a span of 20 bases. The CDR3 reads CASSTQAILVTEQYF. CDR3 in DNA: TGCGCCAGCAGCACACAGGCGATCCTTGTCACCGAGCAGTACTTC.

The chain links TRBV20-1 to TRBJ1-1, with D tentatively TRBD1 (5 bases). Germline V gene sequence: CDR1 DFQATT, CDR2 SNEGSKA (reference sequence). CDR3 length: 11 residues. Trimming removed 6 bases at V and 12 bases at J, with 17 bases between. For the CDR3, the DNA is TGCAGTGCAAGAAGGGGTCTGGAGACTTTCTTT. This codes for CSARRGLETFF.